This is a list of T cell receptor beta chains from one sample in a study of PD-1 blockade in classical Hodgkin lymphoma. Assay: immunoSEQ multiplex PCR; the TCRdb copy retains only in-frame clones and omits some. The sample shows around 46,000 clones, 80% of them seen only once. The input for sequencing was peripheral blood mononuclear cells (PBMCs), taken before the second cycle of nivolumab. These receptors all come from a human donor with classical Hodgkin lymphoma. CDR3s include the opening cysteine and the closing phenylalanine or tryptophan. The D gene is left open where the match is weak. Some rows have no size entry. The others give once, few or many, or a class for an expanded clone.

j_call	d_call	clone_size	v_call	cdr3_aa	cdr3_nt
TRBJ2-1	-	-	TRBV19	CASSSGRGTYNEQFF	TGTGCCAGTAGTTCGGGCAGGGGGACTTACAATGAGCAGTTCTTC
TRBJ2-7	TRBD1	-	TRBV28	CASSFGDSAYEQYF	TGTGCCAGCAGTTTCGGGGACAGCGCCTACGAGCAGTACTTC
TRBJ2-6	TRBD2	-	TRBV18	CASSASGSSGANVLTF	TGTGCCAGCTCAGCTAGCGGGAGCTCTGGGGCCAACGTCCTGACTTTC
TRBJ1-2	-	-	TRBV6-6	CASSSDRNHNYGYTF	TGTGCCAGCAGTTCCGACAGGAACCATAACTATGGCTACACCTTC
TRBJ1-1	-	-	TRBV21-1	CASSKDRGRTGQVAEAFF	TGTGCCAGCAGCAAAGACAGGGGGCGGACGGGACAGGTGGCTGAAGCTTTCTTT
TRBJ2-5	-	-	TRBV7-9	CASSPPPVSVETQYF	TGTGCCAGCAGCCCCCCTCCGGTATCCGTAGAGACCCAGTACTTC
TRBJ2-7	-	-	TRBV25-1	CASSSGWDSYEQYF	TGTGCCAGCAGTAGTGGGTGGGATTCGTACGAGCAGTACTTC
TRBJ1-1	-	once	TRBV18	CASSLRGVEAFF	TGTGCCAGCTCACTCAGAGGAGTTGAAGCTTTCTTT
TRBJ2-1	TRBD2	-	TRBV5-6	CASSLRLARYNEQFF	TGTGCCAGCAGCTTAAGACTAGCCCGCTACAATGAGCAGTTCTTC
TRBJ1-1	TRBD1	few	TRBV2	CASVDRRNTEAFF	TGTGCCAGCGTGGACAGGAGGAACACTGAAGCTTTCTTT
TRBJ1-2	-	once	TRBV20-1	CSATQGGGYTF	TGCAGTGCTACCCAGGGAGGGGGCTACACCTTC